This entry features one TCR beta chain sequence. These data belong to a study of blood T cell repertoires in COVID-19. Study-level background: In each case, the material was cDNA or gDNA derived from T cells, B-cell-depleted T cells, or PBMCs.

Deletions cut 0 bases from V and 5 bases from J, with 11 bases between. The length of the CDR3 is 15 residues. The germline V gene encodes CDR1 SGDLS and CDR2 YYNGEE. Per the study methods: Cell counts per sample came from amplifying reference gene primers. Here immunoSEQ multiplex PCR was the method, and the copy in TCRdb shows in-frame clones only, minus some. The V and J calls and clone size were taken over from that table, and D and trimming were inferred from the DNA. This sample has approximately 200,000 clones, with about 86% found just once. Sequencing was performed on peripheral blood. The sequence came from a woman in her twenties or thirties who had recovered from COVID-19. V usage is TRBV9 and J usage is TRBJ1-4, with no clear D. The CDR3 spells CASSVGSRDNEKLFF. CDR3 coding DNA: TGTGCCAGCAGCGTAGGGAGCAGAGACAATGAAAAACTGTTTTTT.